One and the same sample provided the 29 T cell receptor beta chains below, sequenced in a study of shared clonotypes between healthy human individuals. The assay was immunoSEQ multiplex PCR, and TCRdb's table has in-frame clones only and misses some. The table has 1.6 million or so clones, just under 99% seen once. Material for sequencing was naive CD4+ T cells sorted from blood. Noted subset: CD45RA+ positively selected. The receptors were gathered from a man aged 25 to 45 in good health.

The genes are TRBV7-8 and TRBJ1-1, with D perhaps TRBD1 (6 bases). Germline V gene data show CDR1 as SGHVS and CDR2 as FQNEAQ. This CDR3 contains 14 residues. The V end was cut by 5 bases, the J end by 1 base, with 11 bases between. CDR3 amino acids: CASSLDRTNTEAFF. The CDR3 coding sequence is TGTGCCAGCAGCCTAGACAGGACGAACACTGAAGCTTTCTTT.

V gene TRBV23-1 combines with J gene TRBJ2-6; TRBD1 matches at 11 bases. TRBV23-1 is designated an ORF whose function remains uncertain. This CDR3 spans 19 amino acids. After removal of 4 bases from V and 1 base from J, the junction contained 9 bases not matched to a gene. The CDR3 DNA reads as TGCGCCAGCAGTCCATCCGTCGGACAGGGGGCTTCTGGGGCCAACGTCCTGACTTTC. Its protein product is CASSPSVGQGASGANVLTF.

The chain joins TRBV5-5 to TRBJ2-7, with D unresolved. V lost 5 bases and J 0 bases, leaving 6 bases between the germline ends. The CDR3 sequence is 12 residues long. CDR1 and CDR2 from the germline V gene are SGHKS and YYEKEE (reference sequence). CDR3 in amino acids: CASRQSSYEQYF. The CDR3 coding sequence is TGTGCCAGCAGGCAAAGCTCCTACGAGCAGTACTTC.

The gene calls are TRBV18 and TRBJ2-7; 7 bases line up with TRBD1. Per the germline V gene, CDR1 is KGHSH and CDR2 is LQKENI. V was pared by 3 bases and J by 0 bases, with 2 bases of the junction left unmatched. The CDR3 covers 14 residues. The chain's CDR3 is CASSPTGPSYEQYF. The CDR3 nucleotides read TGTGCCAGCTCACCGACAGGGCCCTCCTACGAGCAGTACTTC.

With respect to this clone: One junction end does not reproduce the germline sequence, and a read error may be involved. The chain has TRBV2 and TRBJ1-2; D is undetermined. This CDR3 is 10 amino acids long. Germline loops: CDR1 SNHLY, CDR2 FYNNEI. The CDR3 DNA is TGTGCCAGCAGTGAAGCGTTCAAGATCTTC. It specifies CASSEAFKIF.

The chain has TRBV14 and TRBJ2-2; no clear D. V lost 4 bases and J 8 bases, leaving 20 bases between the germline ends. The CDR3 spans 16 residues. Germline-derived CDR1 and CDR2 are SGHDN and FVKESK. The DNA of the CDR3 is TGTGCCAGCAGCCTACAAGGACCCCATGAAGGGGGGGAGCTGTTTTTT. Amino acids: CASSLQGPHEGGELFF.

The CDR3 bases are TGTGCCAGCAGCTTAACAGGGGACACCTACAATGAGCAGTTCTTC. Translation gives CASSLTGDTYNEQFF. The genes are TRBV7-3 and TRBJ2-1, with a weak D call TRBD1 (6 bases). This CDR3 is built from 15 residues. V was pared by 0 bases and J by 2 bases, with 8 bases between. The V gene's germline CDR1 is SGHTA and CDR2 FQGTGA.

The gene calls are TRBV9 and TRBJ2-5, with a tentative D call TRBD1 (5 bases). Trimming cost V 4 bases and J 5 bases, with 12 bases left between them. The CDR3 is made up of 13 amino acids. Germline CDR1 and CDR2: SGDLS and YYNGEE. CDR3 in DNA: TGTGCCAGCAGCTCGACAGTGGCGGAGACCCAGTACTTC. This translates into CASSSTVAETQYF. Full variable domain (rest looked up from reference TRBV9 and TRBJ2-5): DSGVTQTPKHLITATGQRVTLRCSPRSGDLSVYWYQQSLDQGLQFLIQYYNGEERAKGNILERFSAQQFPDLHSELNLSSLELGDSALYFCASSSTVAETQYFGPGTRLLVL.

The rearrangement links TRBV5-1 to TRBJ2-1, with a weak D call TRBD1 (6 bases). V lost 4 bases, J lost 7 bases, and 12 bases lay in between. Germline V gene data show CDR1 as SGHRS and CDR2 as YFSETQ. The CDR3 is 13 amino acids. The CDR3 region has the DNA TGCGCCAGCAGCATTCCTCAGGGGAATGAGCAGTTCTTC. Translation gives CASSIPQGNEQFF.

About this clone itself: Other DNA sequences within the sample encode an identical CDR3. This chain connects TRBV11-2 to TRBJ1-5, with no clear D. V lost 1 base and J lost 2, with 6 bases in between. CDR1 and CDR2 (germline): SGHAT, FQNNGV. CDR3 size: 14 residues. CDR3 coding DNA: TGTGCCAGCAGCTTAGTTGGCGGCAATCAGCCCCAGCATTTT. The encoded protein is CASSLVGGNQPQHF.

The V call is TRBV5-6, the J call TRBJ1-2, with D hard to call. Trimming removed 2 bases from V and 0 bases from J, with 11 bases in between. Germline V gene data show CDR1 as SGHDT and CDR2 as YYEEEE. The CDR3 covers 15 residues. CDR3 residues: CASSFGRRPNYGYTF. DNA of the CDR3: TGTGCCAGCAGCTTCGGACGGCGCCCTAACTATGGCTACACCTTC.

The V gene is TRBV2, the J gene TRBJ2-1; 9 bases align to TRBD2. Germline-derived CDR1 and CDR2 are SNHLY and FYNNEI. The CDR3 consists of 16 residues. With 3 bases clipped from V and 4 bases from J, the junction kept 7 bases outside the gene matches. The CDR3 DNA reads TGTGCCAGCAGTGACCTAAAGCGGGAGGTATACAATGAGCAGTTCTTC. Amino acids: CASSDLKREVYNEQFF.

V is TRBV23-1 and J is TRBJ2-3; 9 bases are shared with TRBD1. TRBV23-1 is recorded as an ORF, its role being uncertain. V gave up 0 bases and J gave up 1 base; unmatched junction bases: 11. The CDR3 length is 19 residues. DNA of the CDR3: TGCGCCAGCAGTCAATCGCTGAGGGCCCGACAGGGGGGCACAGATACGCAGTATTTT. Its translation is CASSQSLRARQGGTDTQYF.

CDR3 coding DNA: TGTGCCAGCAGCACAGGACGGGGACTAGCGGGGACATTCACAGATACGCAGTATTTT. It codes for CASSTGRGLAGTFTDTQYF. The genes are TRBV5-5 and TRBJ2-3; TRBD2 matches 13 bases. This CDR3 has 19 residues. Germline-derived CDR1 and CDR2 are SGHKS and YYEKEE (reference sequence). The trim removed 4 bases at V and 2 bases at J, leaving 13 bases unmatched.

This chain connects TRBV7-2 to TRBJ1-2, with 7 nucleotides matching TRBD1. V gave up 1 base and J gave up 7 bases; unmatched junction bases: 9. The CDR3 length is 15 residues. Germline V gene lookup returns CDR1 SGHTA and CDR2 FQGNSA. The CDR3 nucleotides are TGTGCCAGCAGCTTAGATTCCGGGACAGTGGGTGGCTACACCTTC. It yields the protein CASSLDSGTVGGYTF.

The chain joins TRBV29-1 to TRBJ2-3, with D unresolved. With 6 bases removed from V and 4 bases from J, the gap between germline ends came to 14 bases. Germline CDR1 reads SQVTM; CDR2 reads ANQGSEA. There are 13 residues in the CDR3. The CDR3 sequence: CSVGLRSADTQYF. CDR3 DNA sequence: TGCAGCGTAGGTCTCCGGAGCGCAGATACGCAGTATTTT.

The J gene is TRBJ2-7, the V gene TRBV6-5; 11 bases line up with TRBD2. With V trimmed by 2 bases and J by 2 bases, 2 bases remained unmatched. CDR3 length equals 15 residues. CDR1 MNHEY and CDR2 SVGAGI come from the germline V gene. The DNA of the CDR3 is TGTGCCAGCAGTTACGGGGGACTAGCGGCCTACGAGCAGTACTTC. It specifies CASSYGGLAAYEQYF.

The rearrangement links TRBV5-1 to TRBJ2-1; D is undetermined. The ends were cut back, 0 bases at V and 6 bases at J, with 10 bases in the middle. CDR3 length equals 14 residues. CDR1 SGHRS and CDR2 YFSETQ come from the germline V gene. DNA of the CDR3: TGCGCCAGCAGCTTGGACTGGGTAAGCAATGAGCAGTTCTTC. Translated: CASSLDWVSNEQFF.

The V call is TRBV19, the J call TRBJ2-7, with 7 bases lining up with TRBD1. Germline lookup yields CDR1 LNHDA and CDR2 SQIVND (reference sequence). The CDR3 totals 14 residues. V dropped 5 bases and J dropped 3; count of bases not matched to a gene: 7. CDR3 in DNA: TGTGCCAGTAGTTCGCCGGGACAGTACTACGAGCAGTACTTC. It is translated as CASSSPGQYYEQYF.

CDR3 region: CASSIWGHEETQYF. CDR3 DNA: TGCGCCAGCAGCATCTGGGGGCATGAAGAGACCCAGTACTTC. The genes are TRBV5-1 and TRBJ2-5; D possibly corresponds to TRBD1 (6 bases). The CDR3 covers 14 residues. V was cut by 4 bases and J by 3 bases, with 13 bases left in between. From germline, CDR1 is SGHRS and CDR2 YFSETQ.

The chain couples TRBV5-5 to TRBJ1-5; D is perhaps TRBD1 (5 bases). Trimming stripped 2 bases from V and 3 bases from J, with 12 bases between. Per the germline V gene, CDR1 is SGHKS and CDR2 is YYEKEE (reference sequence). This CDR3 spans 15 amino acids. The CDR3 DNA sequence: TGTGCCAGCAGCTTCGACCGGGGCTACAATCAGCCCCAGCATTTT. It codes for CASSFDRGYNQPQHF.

Here the CDR3 reads CASSLAPDYEQYF. The CDR3 nucleotides read TGTGCCAGCAGCTTAGCGCCAGACTACGAGCAGTACTTC. The rearrangement links TRBV7-2 to TRBJ2-7; no definite D call. V lost 0 bases to trimming and J lost 3 bases, with 6 bases between them. CDR1 is SGHTA, CDR2 FQGNSA, per germline. The CDR3 has 13 residues.

This chain uses TRBV10-3 with TRBJ2-2; 9 nucleotides line up with TRBD2. V was pared by 6 bases and J by 3 bases, with 8 bases of the junction left unmatched. The germline V gene encodes CDR1 ENHRY and CDR2 SYGVKD. The length of the CDR3 is 16 residues. The CDR3, as DNA: TGTGCCATCAGGCCCGCGGGAGGGCGCGACACCGGGGAGCTGTTTTTT. Translation: CAIRPAGGRDTGELFF.

The chain employs TRBV4-2 and TRBJ1-1; a possible D gene is TRBD1 (6 bases). CDR1 and CDR2 from the germline V gene are LGHNA and YNFKEQ. The V gene lost 1 base and the J gene lost 3 bases, with 12 bases spanning the gap. The CDR3 covers 15 residues. This CDR3 reads CASSQGTGMDTEAFF. The DNA of the CDR3 is TGTGCCAGCAGCCAAGGAACAGGGATGGACACTGAAGCTTTCTTT.

This chain connects TRBV11-3 to TRBJ2-1, with D possibly TRBD2 on 5 matching bases. V was trimmed by 0 bases and J by 7 bases, leaving 13 bases between them. In germline, CDR1 is SGHNT, CDR2 YENEEA. The CDR3 runs 15 residues. CDR3 nucleotides: TGTGCCAGCAGCTTAGATACCCCCCGAGGGAATGAGCAGTTCTTC. It codes for CASSLDTPRGNEQFF.

The chain carries TRBV7-2 and TRBJ2-5; maybe TRBD2 (5 bases). The CDR3 spans 14 residues. Germline lookup yields CDR1 SGHTA and CDR2 FQGNSA. V was cut by 6 bases and J by 5 bases, with 16 bases left in between. The DNA for the CDR3 is TGTGCCAGCAGTTCGACACGGAGGCTGGAGACCCAGTACTTC. This codes for CASSSTRRLETQYF.

The rearrangement links TRBV4-1 to TRBJ2-7; the D gene is possibly TRBD1 (5 bases). Germline-derived CDR1 and CDR2 are MGHRA and YSYEKL. V was trimmed by 0 bases and J by 2 bases, leaving 17 bases between them. CDR3 length: 17 residues. The CDR3 loop is CASSQDQSAGQAYEQYF. CDR3 sequence (DNA): TGCGCCAGCAGCCAAGATCAATCGGCAGGGCAAGCCTACGAGCAGTACTTC.

A remark on this clone: One end of the junction is discordant with germline, which a read error may explain. This chain connects TRBV28 to TRBJ2-7; D gene uncertain. The CDR3 covers 12 residues. Germline V lookup: CDR1 MDHEN, CDR2 SYDVKM. The CDR3 region is CATDGKPYEQYF. The CDR3 DNA reads TGCGCAACCGACGGTAAGCCCTACGAGCAGTACTTC. The full variable domain, completed using reference TRBV28 and TRBJ2-7, is DVKVTQSSRYLVKRTGEKVFLECVQDMDHENMFWYRQDPGLGLRLIYFSYDVKMKEKGDIPEGYSVSREKKERFSLILESASTNQTSMYLCATDGKPYEQYFGPGTRLTVT.

The rearrangement joins TRBV28 to TRBJ2-5; D is uncertain. Germline CDR1 MDHEN, CDR2 SYDVKM. The CDR3 runs 12 residues. Between the trimmed V and J ends, which lost 10 bases and 1 base, there was a span of 10 bases. The CDR3 coding sequence is TGTGCCACAGGCGGTGGCCAAGAGACCCAGTACTTC. It translates to CATGGGQETQYF.